The 10 T cell receptor beta chains below come from one sample, sequenced in a study of blood T cell repertoires in COVID-19. Measured with immunoSEQ multiplex PCR; TCRdb has only the in-frame clones, and not every one. The table shows approximately 140,000 clones, with roughly 89% occurring only once. The sample consisted of peripheral blood. The receptors stem from a man aged 50 to 59 with active or convalescent COVID-19.

The CDR3 spells CARSLGARGQETQYF. The CDR3 nucleotides read TGTGCCAGAAGCTTGGGGGCCAGGGGACAAGAGACCCAGTACTTC. The rearrangement joins TRBV5-3 to TRBJ2-5, with TRBD1 as a possible D gene (6 bases). TRBV5-3 is annotated as an ORF whose role is uncertain. The CDR3 extends over 15 amino acids. The V end lost 0 bases, the J end lost 2 bases, and 11 bases lay between the germline ends.

V and J are TRBV29-1 and TRBJ1-3, with 7 bases lining up with TRBD1. The CDR3 runs to 16 residues. Trimming took 1 base from V and 0 from J; bases not matched to a gene: 6. Germline CDR1 and CDR2: SQVTM and ANQGSEA. The CDR3 nucleotides are TGCAGCGTTGAAGGACAGGGTCCCCTCTCTGGAAACACCATATATTTT. This translates into CSVEGQGPLSGNTIYF.

The genes are TRBV30 and TRBJ1-1; 9 bases are a match to TRBD1. This CDR3 contains 15 residues. Germline lookup yields CDR1 GTSNPN and CDR2 SVGIG (reference sequence). V gave up 0 bases and J gave up 6 bases; unmatched junction bases: 8. The CDR3 DNA follows: TGTGCCTGGAGTGTACATACAGGGGGCTCCTCTGAAGCTTTCTTT. Translation: CAWSVHTGGSSEAFF.

The chain couples TRBV6-2 or TRBV6-3 to TRBJ1-1; TRBD1 matches 10 bases. The CDR3 has 18 residues. Germline values: CDR1 MNHEY, CDR2 SVGEGT. After removal of 3 bases from V and 4 bases from J, the junction contained 14 bases not matched to a gene. CDR3 sequence: CASSYGLLTGGIGTEAFF. For the CDR3, the DNA is TGTGCCAGCAGTTATGGGCTGTTGACAGGGGGCATCGGCACTGAAGCTTTCTTT.

The chain employs TRBV6-8 and TRBJ2-1; possible D gene TRBD2, 6 bases. Germline loops: CDR1 MNHGY, CDR2 SAAAGT. The CDR3 has 18 residues. V was pared by 6 bases and J by 6 bases, with 27 bases between. CDR3 DNA: TGTGCCAGCAGAGCTGAGGCGGGGCCGTCATCAATGTTCAATGAGCAGTTCTTC. Translated, it gives CASRAEAGPSSMFNEQFF.

The chain has TRBV28 and TRBJ1-4; no definite D call. The CDR3 runs 15 residues. Germline CDR1 and CDR2: MDHEN and SYDVKM. Trimming removed 6 bases at V and 0 bases at J, with 11 bases between. This CDR3 reads CASRGVRTTNEKLFF. The CDR3, as DNA: TGTGCCAGCAGGGGTGTGAGGACAACTAATGAAAAACTGTTTTTT. Drawing the rest from reference TRBV28 and TRBJ1-4, the complete variable domain is DVKVTQSSRYLVKRTGEKVFLECVQDMDHENMFWYRQDPGLGLRLIYFSYDVKMKEKGDIPEGYSVSREKKERFSLILESASTNQTSMYLCASRGVRTTNEKLFFGSGTQLSVL.

In this sample, this clone turned up once. Relative to the germline gene, one junction end is altered; a read error may explain this. V and J are TRBV15 and TRBJ2-7; 11 bases are a match to TRBD2. This CDR3 is built from 13 residues. Germline CDR1 is LNHNV and CDR2 is YYDKDF (reference sequence). CDR3 coding DNA: TGTGCCACCAGCAGAGATCTTCAACTAGCGGGGGCCTTC. It specifies CATSRDLQLAGAF. The complete variable domain, with remaining parts taken from reference TRBV15 and TRBJ2-7, reads DAMVIQNPRYQVTQFGKPVTLSCSQTLNHNVMYWYQQKSSQAPKLLFHYYDKDFNNEADTPDNFQSRRPNTSFCFLDIRSPGLGDTAMYLCATSRDLQLAGAFGPGTRLTVT.

This chain uses TRBV7-2 with TRBJ1-1; a possible D gene is TRBD1 (6 bases). V lost 5 bases and J 0 bases, leaving 19 bases between the germline ends. The CDR3 is made up of 17 amino acids. Germline V gene data show CDR1 as SGHTA and CDR2 as FQGNSA. The DNA of the CDR3 is TGTGCCAGCAGCCCTAGGGGGACGGGTGCTATGAACACTGAAGCTTTCTTT. It encodes CASSPRGTGAMNTEAFF.

The CDR3 protein is CSVEHQALSNQPQHF. The DNA for the CDR3 is TGCAGCGTTGAACACCAGGCCCTTAGCAATCAGCCCCAGCATTTT. The J gene is TRBJ1-5, the V gene TRBV29-1; D is undetermined. V was cut by 2 bases and J by 0 bases, with 11 bases left in between. CDR3 length: 15 residues. Germline V gene sequence: CDR1 SQVTM, CDR2 ANQGSEA.

The chain links TRBV28 to TRBJ2-7, with 10 bases that match TRBD1. The J segment lost 3 bases and the V segment lost 1 base, leaving 3 bases of the junction unmatched. Germline V gene lookup returns CDR1 MDHEN and CDR2 SYDVKM. The CDR3 consists of 15 residues. DNA of the CDR3: TGTGCCAGCAGTTTATCCGGACAGGGGGTCTACGAGCAGTACTTC. Translating gives CASSLSGQGVYEQYF.